The 10 T cell receptor beta chains given below trace back to one sample, sequenced in a study of vaccination effects on CD4 cells after COVID-19. These TCRs are of unknown antigen specificity. Clones were read by immunoSEQ multiplex PCR, and TCRdb kept only the in-frame ones, dropping some. Of 55,000 or so clones in the sample, 76% are singletons; the top ten hold about 5%. Antigen-specific CD4+ T cells were first expanded with viral peptide pools by the ViraFEST assay and only then sequenced. Culture proceeded for about 11 days, and CD4+ T cells were then isolated. It was between March and December 2020 that the person had a SARS-CoV-2 infection confirmed by PCR. This specimen consisted of CD4+ T cells from PBMCs cultured with HIV peptides, obtained before COVID-19 vaccination. Subset specified: HIV-1 Nef peptide pool negative control/reference culture. Source of these receptors: a human donor who had a prior SARS-CoV-2 infection.

V gene TRBV27 combines with J gene TRBJ1-5, with a weak D call TRBD1 (5 bases). Trimming took 5 bases from V and 0 from J, leaving 26 bases between them. Germline CDR1 is MNHEY and CDR2 is SMNVEV (reference sequence). The CDR3 consists of 20 residues. The CDR3 DNA follows: TGTGCCAGCAGTCTTACGCTCCGGGACCGTTTCCCCTATAGCAATCAGCCCCAGCATTTT. Encoded protein: CASSLTLRDRFPYSNQPQHF.

The rearrangement joins TRBV4-2 to TRBJ2-5, with 11 positions matching TRBD2. J was trimmed by 3 bases and V by 1 base; bases with no gene match: 7. There are 17 residues in the CDR3. CDR1 and CDR2 (germline): LGHNA, YNFKEQ. CDR3 region: CASSQGASGGSEETQYF. The CDR3, as DNA: TGTGCCAGCAGCCAAGGTGCTAGCGGGGGGAGCGAAGAGACCCAGTACTTC.

This clone was found a few times. The J gene is TRBJ2-3, the V gene TRBV3-1 (or the pseudogene TRBV3-2), with 8 bases aligning to TRBD2. Germline values: CDR1 LGHDT, CDR2 YNNKEL (reference sequence). V gave up 5 bases and J gave up 5 bases; unmatched junction bases: 12. The CDR3 is 16 amino acids. The CDR3 protein is CASSDEPGLGRDTQYF. The CDR3 coding sequence is TGTGCCAGCAGCGACGAACCGGGACTAGGAAGAGATACGCAGTATTTT.

The rearrangement links TRBV6-6 to TRBJ2-7; D is unresolved. Between the trimmed V and J ends, which lost 3 bases and 0 bases, there was a span of 9 bases. The CDR3 runs 14 residues. CDR1 and CDR2 (germline): MNHNY, SVGAGI (reference sequence). This CDR3 is CASSYSDVSYEQYF. The DNA of the CDR3 is TGTGCCAGCAGTTATTCCGACGTCTCCTACGAGCAGTACTTC.

A few counts support this clone. At one end the junction does not follow the germline gene, possibly because of a read error. V usage is TRBV7-7 and J usage is TRBJ2-1; 10 positions agree with TRBD2. CDR3 length: 16 amino acids. The V gene's germline CDR1 is SSHAT and CDR2 FNYEAQ (reference sequence). The CDR3 nucleotides read TGTGCTAGCAGCCCACTAGCGGGATACTCCTACAATGAGCAGTTCTTC. This encodes CASSPLAGYSYNEQFF.

The CDR3 DNA follows: TGCGCCAGCAGCTTGGGTGCCCAAGAGACCCAGTACTTC. Encoded protein: CASSLGAQETQYF. The chain carries TRBV5-1 and TRBJ2-5; D gene unclear. The CDR3 spans 13 residues. V was clipped by 0 bases and J by 1 base, with 4 bases between them. Germline V CDR1 and CDR2: SGHRS, YFSETQ.

The chain is built from TRBV6-5 and TRBJ1-2; D is uncertain. The CDR3 loop spans 13 amino acids. Trimming pared 6 bases from V and 3 bases from J, leaving 11 bases between. CDR1 is MNHEY, CDR2 SVGAGI, per germline. CDR3 protein: CASRTPGHYGYTF. CDR3 bases: TGTGCCAGCAGAACCCCGGGCCACTATGGCTACACCTTC.

The chain combines TRBV9 with TRBJ2-2, with a weak D call TRBD2 (6 bases). V gave up 0 bases and J gave up 2 bases, with 11 bases separating them. CDR1 and CDR2 from the germline V gene are SGDLS and YYNGEE. CDR3 length: 16 amino acids. This CDR3 is CASSVDSSGNTGELFF. For the CDR3, the DNA is TGTGCCAGCAGCGTAGATAGTAGCGGCAACACCGGGGAGCTGTTTTTT.

The chain joins TRBV2 to TRBJ2-7, with D uncertain. CDR3 length: 14 amino acids. Germline assignment: CDR1 SNHLY and CDR2 FYNNEI. Trimming took off 0 bases at V and 4 bases at J, with 10 bases between the two ends. DNA for the CDR3: TGTGCCAGCAGTGAAGCCTTGATCGAATACGAGCAGTACTTC. This gives the protein CASSEALIEYEQYF.

The gene calls are TRBV29-1 and TRBJ1-2, with 8 bases fitting TRBD1. Germline V gene lookup returns CDR1 SQVTM and CDR2 ANQGSEA. Losses at the gene ends were 3 bases for V and 6 bases for J; bases not matched to a gene: 9. CDR3 length: 14 amino acids. CDR3 loop: CSVDLRQGTDGYTF. The CDR3 region has the DNA TGCAGCGTTGACCTGAGACAGGGGACGGATGGCTACACCTTC.